What follows describes a single TCR beta chain. Its antigen remains unidentified. The method was immunoSEQ multiplex PCR; TCRdb's version includes in-frame clones alone and lacks a portion of them. The data show around 21,000 clones, 55% to 75% seen once. This CDR3 spans 12 amino acids. Germline V gives CDR1 LNHDA, CDR2 SQIVND (reference sequence). Trimming pared 9 bases from V and 0 bases from J, leaving 8 bases between. This sample is part of a study of Tregs in tolerant kidney transplant recipients. V and J are TRBV19 and TRBJ1-1, with D unresolved. The origin of this receptor is a human donor in good health. Sequencing was performed on Tregs from blood cultured with allogeneic cells. This chain's CDR3 is CASFNLNTEAFF. CDR3 DNA sequence: TGTGCCAGCTTTAACTTGAACACTGAAGCTTTCTTT.